Shown below are 7 T cell receptor beta chains from a single sample sequenced in a study of blood T cell repertoires in COVID-19 (dated by TCRdb to 2018 to 2021). Libraries were made using the immunoSEQ multiplex PCR assay. The source is immuneACCESS, and TCRdb retained only in-frame sequences with V and J called. Part of the clones is not carried over; for the studies checked, unresolved V genes explain less than half of this, and the remainder is unexplained. The table for this sample lists around 77,000 clones; about nine tenths of them were counted only once. Clones ranked in the top ten supply 15% to 20% of the sample. Sample: peripheral blood. These receptors came from a woman at least 80 years old with active or convalescent COVID-19.

CDR3 DNA: TGTGCCAGCAGTTTTGTCCCATCCAACTATGGCTACACCTTC. This encodes CASSFVPSNYGYTF. The chain carries TRBV27 and TRBJ1-2; no reliable D call. V shed 3 bases and J shed 2 bases, with 10 bases lying between them. The CDR3 loop spans 14 amino acids. Germline loops: CDR1 MNHEY, CDR2 SMNVEV (reference sequence).

The V and J genes are TRBV2 and TRBJ2-7; D is perhaps TRBD1 (5 bases). Germline V gene sequence: CDR1 SNHLY, CDR2 FYNNEI. The ends were cut back, 3 bases at V and 5 bases at J, with 8 bases in the middle. This CDR3 spans 12 amino acids. CDR3 residues: CASSDQGHEQYF. The CDR3 bases are TGTGCCAGCAGTGACCAGGGTCACGAGCAGTACTTC. Full variable domain (missing parts from reference TRBV2 and TRBJ2-7): EPEVTQTPSHQVTQMGQEVILRCVPISNHLYFYWYRQILGQKVEFLVSFYNNEISEKSEIFDDQFSVERPDGSNFTLKIRSTKLEDSAMYFCASSDQGHEQYFGPGTRLTVT.

In this sample, this clone turned up once. CDR3 protein: CASSGGGPSYEQYF. In nucleotides, the CDR3 is TGTGCCAGCTCGGGCGGGGGCCCCTCCTACGAGCAGTACTTC. This rearrangement joins TRBV18 to TRBJ2-7, with a possible D match to TRBD2 (7 bases). CDR3 length: 14 residues. Germline lookup yields CDR1 KGHSH and CDR2 LQKENI. V was clipped by 6 bases and J by 0 bases, with 12 bases between them.

The V call is TRBV28, the J call TRBJ1-2; 10 nucleotides match TRBD1. The CDR3 has 17 residues. Germline CDR1 and CDR2: MDHEN and SYDVKM. The ends lost 6 bases at V and 1 base at J; junction bases unmatched: 11. CDR3 region: CASSSGTGVLSNYGYTF. CDR3 bases: TGTGCCAGCAGCTCCGGGACAGGGGTATTGAGTAACTATGGCTACACCTTC.

This clone has only a few counts. CDR3 in DNA: TGCGCCAGCAGCTTGGAAGGGGGGAACACTGAAGCTTTCTTT. Translation gives CASSLEGGNTEAFF. This chain joins TRBV5-1 and TRBJ1-1; D might be TRBD1 (6 bases). The CDR3 length is 14 residues. Trimming pared 0 bases from V and 1 base from J, leaving 7 bases between. Germline V lookup: CDR1 SGHRS, CDR2 YFSETQ.

V is TRBV19 and J is TRBJ1-2, with a possible D match to TRBD1 (5 bases). This CDR3 spans 13 amino acids. V gave up 3 bases and J gave up 7 bases, with 12 bases separating them. Germline CDR1 reads LNHDA; CDR2 reads SQIVND (reference sequence). The CDR3 protein is CASSIHGGAGYTF. Written as DNA, the CDR3 is TGTGCCAGTAGTATTCATGGAGGGGCTGGCTACACCTTC.

V usage is TRBV25-1 and J usage is TRBJ1-1, with D possibly matching TRBD1 (5 bases). V lost 4 bases, J lost 8 bases, and 8 bases lay in between. Germline CDR1 and CDR2: MGHDK and SYGVNS. CDR3 length: 11 residues. The CDR3 DNA reads TGTGCCAGCAGTGCGACAGTAGAAGCTTTCTTT. Residues: CASSATVEAFF.